The rows below give T cell receptor beta chains drawn from one sample of a study of T cells after yellow fever vaccination. TCRdb re-called the 5' RACE reads with MiXCR, one entry per CDR3 protein. The sample has about 580,000 distinct CDR3 sequences, roughly 17% seen once; the top ten hold 17%. This specimen was PBMCs, taken more than 4 days after the first yellow fever vaccination. The receptors originated from a man aged 18-30 years who received the YFV17D yellow fever vaccine. Both conserved end residues are part of each CDR3. D genes are given only for firm matches. Clone size is stated in some rows and not others, as once, few, many or a class when expanded.

>14|-|TRBJ1-1|TRBV4-3|-
TGCGCCAGCAGCCAGACACGGCAGAACACTGAAGCTTTCTTT
CASSQTRQNTEAFF
>16|TRBD2|TRBJ2-3|TRBV13|few
TGTGCCAGCAGCTTACCTTTAGCGGGGGGGGCAGATACGCAGTATTTT
CASSLPLAGGADTQYF
>13|-|TRBJ1-1|TRBV7-9|few
TGTGCCAGCAGCTCCCCAGCGAACACTGAAGCTTTCTTT
CASSSPANTEAFF
>14|TRBD1|TRBJ1-2|TRBV5-4|many
TGTGCCAGCAGCTTGGGACAGGGGAGCTATGGCTACACCTTC
CASSLGQGSYGYTF
>16|-|TRBJ2-1|TRBV4-1|once
TGCGCCAGCCAAGTTCCTAGCCCGGCTAGTGGGAATGAGCAGTTCTTC
CASQVPSPASGNEQFF
>16|-|TRBJ2-3|TRBV5-6|-
TGTGCCAGCAGCCGGGGGAGGATAAGTAGCACAGATACGCAGTATTTT
CASSRGRISSTDTQYF
>20|TRBD2|TRBJ2-4|TRBV3-1|few
TGTGCCAGCAGCCCCTGGGGACTAGCGGGGGGAGAGGCAGCCAAAAACATTCAGTACTTC
CASSPWGLAGGEAAKNIQYF
>15|TRBD2|TRBJ2-3|TRBV29-1|-
TGCAGCGTTGTATTAGCGGGGGGGTCCACAGATACGCAGTATTTT
CSVVLAGGSTDTQYF
>14|-|TRBJ2-4|TRBV20-1|few
TGCAGTGCTAGCCTAGCACCTAGCGAAGACATTCAGTACTTC
CSASLAPSEDIQYF
>14|-|TRBJ1-2|TRBV3-1|-
TGTGCCAGCAGGCCCCAGGGATCCGACTATGGCTACACCTTC
CASRPQGSDYGYTF
>15|-|TRBJ1-4|TRBV10-3|-
TGTGCCATCAGAGCGGACAGTTCCACTAATGAAAAACTGTTTTTT
CAIRADSSTNEKLFF
>14|TRBD2|TRBJ2-7|TRBV4-2|many
TGTGCCAGCAGCCAAGGGACTAGAGACTCCGAGCAGTACTTC
CASSQGTRDSEQYF
>18|TRBD2|TRBJ2-1|TRBV19|few
TGTGCCAGTAGTATAGAGGCCCGACTAGCGGGGGGCTACAATGAGCAGTTCTTC
CASSIEARLAGGYNEQFF
>15|-|TRBJ1-2|TRBV6-5|once
TGTGCCAGCAGTTACTCTCCGGGGACTAACTATGGCTACACCTTC
CASSYSPGTNYGYTF
>14|TRBD2|TRBJ2-2|TRBV30|-
TGTGCCTGGAGGCTCCCTAGCGGGTCCGGGGAGCTGTTTTTT
CAWRLPSGSGELFF
>14|TRBD1|TRBJ1-2|TRBV6-1|-
TGTGCCAGCAGACCCGGACAGGGGGTTTATGGCTACACCTTC
CASRPGQGVYGYTF
>16|-|TRBJ2-4|TRBV6-4|-
TGTGCCAGCAGTGAACTGGGCCGGAGATACAAAAACATTCAGTACTTC
CASSELGRRYKNIQYF
>15|-|TRBJ1-1|TRBV4-3|few
TGCGCCAGCAGCCAAGATAGGCATCAGACGACTGAAGCTTTCTTT
CASSQDRHQTTEAFF
>14|-|TRBJ2-1|TRBV5-1|-
TGCGCCAGCAGCTTGGCACGGTCGGCGGGTGAGCAGTTCTTC
CASSLARSAGEQFF
>16|TRBD2|TRBJ2-3|TRBV3-1|few
TGTGCCAGCAGCCCCCAGTGGCAGCGGGGGGTTCAGGAGCAGTATTTT
CASSPQWQRGVQEQYF
>15|TRBD1|TRBJ1-2|TRBV23-1|-
TGCGCCAGCACCCACCGGGACAGGGGCCTCTATGGCTACACCTTC
CASTHRDRGLYGYTF
>12|-|TRBJ2-1|TRBV6-2/TRBV6-3|-
TGTGCCAGCAGTTACCCGGGACCTAGACAGTTCTTC
CASSYPGPRQFF
>15|-|TRBJ1-1|TRBV12-3/TRBV12-4|-
TGTGCCAGCAGCCCACCGGGCCCGGGGAATACTGAAGCTTTCTTT
CASSPPGPGNTEAFF
>14|-|TRBJ1-5|TRBV6-5|-
TGTGCCAGCAGTTTCGGGGGAAGGGATCAGCCCCAGCATTTT
CASSFGGRDQPQHF
>11|-|TRBJ1-4|TRBV20-1|few
TGCAGTGCTAGCCGCAATGAAAAACTGTTTTTT
CSASRNEKLFF
>14|-|TRBJ1-6|TRBV9|few
TGTGCCAGCAGCGTAGCTTCCCTGAATTCACCCCTCCACTTT
CASSVASLNSPLHF